This T cell receptor (beta chain) was identified during a study of T cell responses to AZD1222 COVID-19 vaccine. Points from the study as a whole: The CD4 TCRs associated with vaccination extended across spike and predominated at 160-218 and 743-854. Just a handful of AZD1222 recipients were seropositive at baseline. Two AZD1222 doses significantly raised spike-specific TCR breadth and depth over controls. Clonal diversity may have been underestimated in mostly white British donors.

V lost 1 base and J lost 10, with 6 bases in between. The CDR3 totals 12 residues. CDR1 and CDR2 (germline): SGHDT, YYEEEE. A word on this clone: Its matching antigen is unknown.

Repertoires were generated with immunoSEQ multiplex PCR, while TCRdb's copy carries only in-frame clones and drops some. The sample contains some 96,000 clones, about 87% of which appear only once. The chain combines TRBV5-6 with TRBJ1-6; unclear D gene. This sequence originates from an adult in good health. This specimen was peripheral blood, taken on day 0 of AZD1222 vaccination. CDR3 in DNA: TGTGCCAGCAGCTTGTTGAGGTCACCCCTCCACTTT. Its translation: CASSLLRSPLHF.